This T cell receptor beta chain was sequenced during a study of Graves' ophthalmopathy and Graves' hyperthyroidism. The TCR beta CDR3 regions underwent amplification from RNA transcripts. An opening RT-PCR round employed HTBI primers and preceded a second-round multiplex PCR. TCRdb re-called the multiplex PCR reads through MiXCR, storing one row per CDR3 protein. The data contain around 470,000 distinct CDR3 sequences, over 13% of them singletons. The CDR3 covers 15 residues. Germline CDR1 is MNHNS and CDR2 is SASEGT. Germline trimming cut 2 bases from V and 1 base from J; bases unmatched to any gene: 3. This clonotype came up many times.

J is TRBJ2-5 and V is TRBV6-1, with TRBD1 matching over 8 bases. Sequencing was carried out using blood. The clonotype originates from a woman under 40 with Graves' ophthalmopathy. The CDR3 DNA follows: TGTGCCAGCAGTGAATATACAGGGGGCCAAGAGACCCAGTACTTC. It encodes CASSEYTGGQETQYF.